Listed here is a single TCR beta chain. Its specificity is unknown. The data derive from a study of cytomegalovirus exposure and HLA in healthy donors. CDR1 is SGDLS, CDR2 YYNGEE, per germline. The CDR3 runs 16 residues. Trimming stripped 7 bases from V and 0 bases from J, with 18 bases between. Findings of the study overall: Rarity held for most TCR sequences, but there were some public TCRs that occurred in many donors.

Donors were nominally healthy when sampled, though unrecorded immune exposures were likely. Primers included in the PCR were 60 Vbeta and 13 Jbeta primers. Assay used: immunoSEQ multiplex PCR; TCRdb lists only in-frame clones, some missing. The sample includes over 150,000 clones, about 76% of them seen just once. This chain joins TRBV9 and TRBJ2-3; maybe TRBD2 (7 bases). Sequencing was performed on PBMCs. The receptor's source is a woman aged 40 to 50 in good health and CMV-seropositive. Written as DNA, the CDR3 is TGTGCCAGCGGGAAGGGGGGGGACCCAAGCACAGATACGCAGTATTTT. It codes for CASGKGGDPSTDTQYF.